The table lists the clone carrying this T cell receptor (beta chain) with a few counts. The sample comes from a study of blood T cell repertoires in COVID-19. Libraries were prepared by immunoSEQ multiplex PCR; TCRdb keeps only in-frame clonotypes and omits some of them. The sample yields some 120,000 clones, around 86% seen once. Sample: PBMCs or T cells enriched from blood (not recorded which). This sequence originates from a man aged 25-40 years who had recovered from COVID-19.

For the CDR3, the DNA is TGTGCCAGCAGACCTAGCGGGAACCACTACAATGAGCAGTTCTTC. This gives the protein CASRPSGNHYNEQFF. The chain combines TRBV6-5 with TRBJ2-1; 9 bases align to TRBD2. This CDR3 contains 15 residues. After removal of 6 bases from V and 3 bases from J, the junction contained 6 bases not matched to a gene. Germline lookup yields CDR1 MNHEY and CDR2 SVGAGI.